This TCR beta chain derives from a study of T cells in Graves' hyperthyroidism and ophthalmopathy. Study outcomes and limitations: Most clonotypes expanded in the thyroid (above 0.001) were also present in blood.

In the ophthalmopathy cohort, Clinical Activity Score was at least 3, NOSPECS grade at least 4, and duration under 3 months. Those patients with uncontrolled infection, other autoimmune disease, pregnancy or lactation were excluded. From more than 9.5 ml of fresh peripheral blood, PBMCs were isolated. This clonotype was recorded at least ten times. Its antigen is as yet unknown. TCR beta CDR3 region amplification was performed from RNA transcripts. A first-round RT-PCR of the TCR CDR3 used the HTBI primer set. TCRdb analysed the multiplex PCR reads with MiXCR anew, one entry per CDR3 protein. The data contain fewer than 750,000 distinct CDR3 sequences, about 15% of them singletons. Sequencing was performed on blood. The sequence derives from a middle-aged woman with Graves' ophthalmopathy.

CDR3 nucleotide sequence: TGCAGCGTTGAACGACAGGGGTTGAGTGGCTACACCTTC. It is translated as CSVERQGLSGYTF. The chain uses TRBV29-1 and TRBJ1-2; 8 bases are a match to TRBD1. Germline values: CDR1 SQVTM, CDR2 ANQGSEA. The J segment lost 7 bases and the V segment lost 2 bases, leaving 6 bases of the junction unmatched. The CDR3 consists of 13 residues.